The 7 T cell receptor beta chains listed next were all sequenced from one sample in a study of cytomegalovirus exposure and HLA in healthy donors (dated by TCRdb to about 2017). Library prep was done by the immunoSEQ multiplex PCR assay. The table was pulled from immuneACCESS by TCRdb, which kept in-frame rearrangements only. Such tables lose some clones; where checked, under half of the loss comes from unresolved V genes, and the rest has no known cause. The sample table contains some 190,000 clones; only one count was recorded for roughly 82% of them. Together, the top ten hold about 1.6% of the sample. The sample comprised PBMCs. These TCRs come from a woman aged 18-29 years in good health and CMV-seronegative.

The rearrangement joins TRBV6-1 to TRBJ1-6, with 7 nucleotides matching TRBD1. Trimming took 3 bases from V and 9 from J; bases not matched to a gene: 11. The CDR3 contains 16 residues. Per the germline V gene, CDR1 is MNHNS and CDR2 is SASEGT. The chain's CDR3 is CASSDTGDSVSSPLHF. CDR3 in DNA: TGTGCCAGCAGTGACACAGGGGATTCGGTCAGTTCACCCCTCCACTTT.

The V gene is TRBV27, the J gene TRBJ2-3; TRBD1 aligns across 12 bases. In germline, CDR1 is MNHEY, CDR2 SMNVEV (reference sequence). V shed 3 bases and J 6 bases; nucleotides not matched to a gene: 10. The CDR3 is made up of 17 amino acids. CDR3 nucleotide sequence: TGTGCCAGCAGTTTTGGGACAGGGGGCGCGTCTTTGGATACGCAGTATTTT. Its protein is CASSFGTGGASLDTQYF.

This clone was detected once. This rearrangement joins TRBV5-1 to TRBJ1-4, with 10 bases that match TRBD1. Germline CDR1 and CDR2: SGHRS and YFSETQ. This CDR3 comprises 15 residues. V gave up 4 bases and J gave up 11 bases; unmatched junction bases: 11. The CDR3 bases are TGCGCCAGCAGCCCCCCCGGGACAGGGGTTGGGAAACTGTTTTTT. This encodes CASSPPGTGVGKLFF.

This chain joins TRBV5-5 and TRBJ2-7; 10 nucleotides agree with TRBD1. The V and J ends lost 3 bases and 1 base, in that order; junction bases with no gene match: 7. CDR1 and CDR2 from the germline V gene are SGHKS and YYEKEE (reference sequence). The length of the CDR3 is 16 residues. The CDR3 region is CASSYTGTGASYEQYF. The CDR3 DNA sequence: TGTGCCAGCAGCTATACCGGGACAGGGGCTTCCTACGAGCAGTACTTC.

This chain links TRBV6-1 with TRBJ1-5; no firm D call. Germline assignment: CDR1 MNHNS and CDR2 SASEGT. Trimming removed 1 base from V and 7 bases from J, with 14 bases in between. The CDR3 is 15 residues long. CDR3 protein: CASSEVHGEGQPQHF. The DNA for the CDR3 is TGTGCCAGCAGTGAAGTGCACGGTGAGGGACAGCCCCAGCATTTT.

The chain has TRBV6-5 and TRBJ2-1; 8 bases align to TRBD1. Trimming at V came to 5 bases and at J to 6 bases, leaving 6 bases not matched to a gene. There are 14 residues in the CDR3. Germline lookup yields CDR1 MNHEY and CDR2 SVGAGI. This chain's CDR3 is CASSRDRMSNEQFF. CDR3 nucleotide sequence: TGTGCCAGCAGTAGGGACAGGATGAGCAATGAGCAGTTCTTC.

The chain joins TRBV10-2 to TRBJ2-7; 11 nucleotides match TRBD2. The germline V gene has CDR1 WSHSY and CDR2 SAAADI. The CDR3 is made up of 14 amino acids. The V segment lost 6 bases and the J segment 10 bases; nucleotides outside the gene matches: 11. The DNA for the CDR3 is TGCGCCAGCAGGGCCGGGACTAGCGGCCTTAACCAGTACTTC. Translation: CASRAGTSGLNQYF.